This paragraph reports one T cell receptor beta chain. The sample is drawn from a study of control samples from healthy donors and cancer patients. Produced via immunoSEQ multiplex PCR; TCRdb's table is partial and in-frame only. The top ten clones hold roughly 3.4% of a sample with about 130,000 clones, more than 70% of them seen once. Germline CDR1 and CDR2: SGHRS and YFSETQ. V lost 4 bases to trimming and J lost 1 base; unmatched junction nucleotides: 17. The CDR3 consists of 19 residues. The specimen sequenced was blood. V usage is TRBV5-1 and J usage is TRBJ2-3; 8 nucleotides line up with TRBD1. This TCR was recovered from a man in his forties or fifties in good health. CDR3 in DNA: TGCGCCAGCAGCCCTGGGGGGTCAGGGGGCCATCCTGGCACAGATACGCAGTATTTT. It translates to CASSPGGSGGHPGTDTQYF.